The 3 T cell receptor beta chains below were found in one sample sequenced in a study of cytomegalovirus exposure and HLA in healthy donors. With 60 Vbeta and 13 Jbeta primers, the PCR was carried out. Here immunoSEQ multiplex PCR was the method, and the copy in TCRdb shows in-frame clones only, minus some. The data hold more than 100,000 clones, with about 9.1% observed a single time. Sequenced: PBMCs. The receptor source for this set is a woman in her thirties or forties in good health and CMV-seropositive.

V usage is TRBV7-8 and J usage is TRBJ2-3; D gene unclear. The CDR3 runs 14 residues. CDR1 and CDR2 (germline): SGHVS, FQNEAQ. V was cut by 1 base and J by 2 bases, with 7 bases left in between. The CDR3 region has the DNA TGTGCCAGCAGCTTAGATCCCCTCACAGATACGCAGTATTTT. Translating it yields CASSLDPLTDTQYF.

This clone was observed a few times. The chain employs TRBV12-5 and TRBJ2-2; no reliable D call. Germline V CDR1 and CDR2: LGHNT, FRNRAP. This CDR3 contains 15 residues. The V gene lost 0 bases and the J gene lost 7 bases, with 12 bases spanning the gap. CDR3 residues: CASGLVASSIGELFF. Written as DNA, the CDR3 is TGTGCTAGTGGTTTGGTAGCTAGTTCGATCGGGGAGCTGTTTTTT. Complete variable domain (other parts from reference TRBV12-5 and TRBJ2-2): DARVTQTPRHKVTEMGQEVTMRCQPILGHNTVFWYRQTMMQGLELLAYFRNRAPLDDSGMPKDRFSAEMPDATLATLKIQPSEPRDSAVYFCASGLVASSIGELFFGEGSRLTVL.

This chain links TRBV5-4 with TRBJ2-2; 8 bases line up with TRBD1. This CDR3 has 16 amino acids. Losses at the gene ends were 4 bases for V and 5 bases for J; bases not matched to a gene: 10. Germline lookup yields CDR1 SGHNT and CDR2 YYREEE (reference sequence). The CDR3 DNA follows: TGTGCCAGCAGCCCTGGACAGGGATCAGGTACCGGGGAGCTGTTTTTT. Translation: CASSPGQGSGTGELFF.